This TCR beta chain stems from a study of cytomegalovirus exposure and HLA in healthy donors. Whole-study results and caveats: The study put 150 or so TCR beta chains on its list as cytomegalovirus-associated. Most TCR sequences were seen very rarely across donors, but some public TCRs occurred in many. According to a later analysis, TCR clusters from the first cohort tended to co-occur in the 120 or so validation repertoires.

CDR1 and CDR2 (germline): SEHNR, FQNEAQ (reference sequence). The CDR3 has 17 residues. Trimming left V 4 bases short and J 0 bases short, with 16 bases between. Only in-frame clones appear in the TCRdb table, and some are missing; sequencing was by immunoSEQ multiplex PCR. The sample has tens of thousands of clones, 90% to 96% seen once. Of note for this clone: Antigen specificity is unknown.

Sequencing was performed on PBMCs. The sequence was obtained from a man younger than 35 in good health and CMV-seropositive. The V call is TRBV7-9, the J call TRBJ1-3; D not certain. In DNA, the CDR3 is TGTGCCAGCAGCTCCCTAACCGGGTTCTTCTCTGGAAACACCATATATTTT. Amino acid sequence: CASSSLTGFFSGNTIYF.